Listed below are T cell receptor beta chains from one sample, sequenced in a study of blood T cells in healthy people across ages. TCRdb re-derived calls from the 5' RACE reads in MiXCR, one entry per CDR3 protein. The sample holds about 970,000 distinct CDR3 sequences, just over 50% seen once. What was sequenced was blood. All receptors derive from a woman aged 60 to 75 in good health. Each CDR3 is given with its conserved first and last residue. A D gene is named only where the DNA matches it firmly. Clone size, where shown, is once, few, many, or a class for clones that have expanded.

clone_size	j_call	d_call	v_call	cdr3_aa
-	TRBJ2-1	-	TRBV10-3	CAITEDPKNEQFF
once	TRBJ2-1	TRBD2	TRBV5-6	CASSSLAGEYNEQFF
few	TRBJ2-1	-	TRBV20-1	CSAKPRSSYNEQFF
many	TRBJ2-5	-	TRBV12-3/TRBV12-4	CASSFIVLTVRSQETQYF
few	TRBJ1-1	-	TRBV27	CASSLRIMNTEAFF
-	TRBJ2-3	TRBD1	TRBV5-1	CVSAPGQPTDTQYF
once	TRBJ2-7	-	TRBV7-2	CASSLALGASYEQYF
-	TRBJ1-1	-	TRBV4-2	CASSPLKGDYTEAFF
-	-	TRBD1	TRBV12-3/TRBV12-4	CASSLAGTGGEQYF
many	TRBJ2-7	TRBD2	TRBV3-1	CASSPAPSGRGYEQYF
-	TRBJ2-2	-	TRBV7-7	CASSFLPGTKGELFF
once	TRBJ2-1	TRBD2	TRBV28	CASSKGIAGESYNEQFF
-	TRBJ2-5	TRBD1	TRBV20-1	CSATGDRVRETQYF